The entry below gives a single T cell receptor (beta chain) sequence along with its context. In its sample, this clonotype was seen many times. It lacks a known antigen. Qualities for individual bases were not recorded, and no much larger clone is one base off. These data belong to a study of CD8+CD57+ T cells in acquired aplastic anemia (dated by TCRdb to the late 2010s). Describing the broader study: Extracted DNA from sorted CD4+ and CD8+ cells averaged about 3 ug, ranging from roughly 0.17 to 30 ug. CD8+CD57+ expansion was defined as frequency above the mean frequency observed in healthy subjects.

V is pared back by 3 bases and J by 7 bases, with 19 bases lying between the germline termini. Per the germline V gene, SNHLY is the CDR1 and FYNNEI is the CDR2. Including cysteine and phenylalanine, the CDR3 has 15 amino acids. Only the CDR3 portion is preserved as DNA: 45 bases, with reading frame beginning at the first base. Flow cytometry had shown CD8+CD57+ cell expansion in the patients selected for sequencing. Severe acquired aplastic anemia was diagnosed in all patients according to International Study of Aplastic Anemia and Agranulocytosis and Camitta criteria. No therapy had been received by the patients at the time of blood sampling. The study deep-sequenced TCR repertoires of sorted CD4+ and CD8+ blood T cells from severe aplastic anemia patients and healthy subjects. Patients were enrolled under clinicaltrials.gov protocols 00001620, 01623167, 00001397, 00071045, 00081523 and 00961064 in the USA. Ficoll-Paque density gradient centrifugation was used to isolate peripheral blood mononuclear cells. CD4+ and CD8+ T cells were sorted by FACS or magnetic beads before DNA extraction.

The paper as a whole reports these results and caveats: Although 25 to 30 CD8+ CDR3 sequences were shared by patients and controls, these sequences appeared highly expressed in patients and within the immunodominant clones of patients. Patients and healthy controls showed no significant difference in CD8+ Simpson's diversity (P=0.060).

TCR beta VDJ combination and CDR3 sequence profiling used genomic DNA as the template. An Illumina HiSeq 2000 was used for TCR repertoire sequencing. The study's own analysis went as follows. Repertoires were assessed using TRBV/TRBJ rearrangement plots, CDR3 size and DJ length profiles, and Simpson's diversity index. The most abundant DNA sequence in the deep sequencing data was taken as the immunodominant clone. CDR3 amino acid sequences were checked for sharing across subjects and were also compared against the VDJdb database and published repertoires. In-frame beta chains were kept once TCRdb had trimmed the public reads at Q25 with fastp and called clones with MiXCR. Rows are unified per CDR3 protein, each entry keeping the most common DNA and genes. The V and J calls and clone size are TCRdb's, not the authors'. Across this sample there are around 200,000 distinct CDR3 sequences, with around 60% seen only once. The ten biggest clones cover approximately 40% of the sample.

The source of this sequence is a human donor with aplastic anemia. The receptor chain draws on TRBV2 and TRBJ2-7, with TRBD1 tentatively as D gene (6 bases match). Sequencing used sorted CD4+, CD8+, or CD8+CD57+ T cells (not recorded which) from PBMCs. The CDR3 protein is CASSEWGTTSGEQYF. The DNA sequence follows: TGTGCCAGCAGTGAGTGGGGGACAACCTCGGGAGAGCAGTACTTC. Outside the CDR3, residues come from the reference TRBV2 and TRBJ2-7 proteins, so the full variable domain is: EPEVTQTPSHQVTQMGQEVILRCVPISNHLYFYWYRQILGQKVEFLVSFYNNEISEKSEIFDDQFSVERPDGSNFTLKIRSTKLEDSAMYFCASSEWGTTSGEQYFGPGTRLTVT.